A selection of T cell receptor beta chains follows, all from one sample in a study of T cell responses to AZD1222 COVID-19 vaccine. Sequenced by immunoSEQ multiplex PCR; TCRdb stores in-frame clones only, minus some. The data show some 160,000 clones, with about nine tenths seen just once and roughly 5.5% held by the top ten. The material was peripheral blood, obtained on day 0 of AZD1222 vaccination. The receptor source for this set is an adult in good health. CDR3s include the opening cysteine and the closing phenylalanine or tryptophan. Each record gives: J gene, V gene, D gene, clone size, CDR3 protein, CDR3 DNA. A D gene is named only where the DNA matches it firmly. Rows may omit the clone size; those that give it use once, few, many or a size class.

J: TRBJ2-1
V: TRBV30
D: -
size: -
CDR3: CAWSVRTPSSYNEQFF
DNA: TGTGCCTGGAGTGTTAGGACTCCGAGCTCCTACAATGAGCAGTTCTTC

J: TRBJ1-1
V: TRBV7-2
D: -
size: -
CDR3: CASSARSNTEAFF
DNA: TGTGCCAGCAGCGCCCGGTCTAACACTGAAGCTTTCTTT

J: TRBJ2-2
V: TRBV7-9
D: -
size: -
CDR3: CASSQTGIYTGELFF
DNA: TGTGCCAGCAGCCAAACAGGGATTTACACCGGGGAGCTGTTTTTT

J: TRBJ2-5
V: TRBV30
D: TRBD2
size: -
CDR3: CAWSTGGGRETQYF
DNA: TGTGCCTGGAGTACCGGGGGGGGCCGGGAGACCCAGTACTTC

J: TRBJ1-3
V: TRBV6-5
D: -
size: -
CDR3: CATPSAGDTIYF
DNA: TGTGCCACCCCCTCGGCAGGGGACACCATATATTTT

J: TRBJ1-2
V: TRBV29-1
D: -
size: -
CDR3: CSVPTDRRWNYGYTF
DNA: TGCAGCGTACCCACGGACCGGAGGTGGAACTATGGCTACACCTTC

J: TRBJ1-6
V: TRBV18
D: -
size: -
CDR3: CASSPPYRNSPLHF
DNA: TGTGCCAGCTCACCACCTTACAGGAATTCACCCCTCCACTTT

J: TRBJ1-1
V: TRBV7-3
D: TRBD1
size: few
CDR3: CASSSTGGGTEAFF
DNA: TGTGCCAGCAGCTCGACAGGGGGAGGGACTGAAGCTTTCTTT

J: TRBJ1-5
V: TRBV7-8
D: TRBD1
size: few
CDR3: CASSPRGGQNIAGNQPQHF
DNA: TGTGCCAGCAGCCCACGGGGGGGACAGAACATAGCAGGCAATCAGCCCCAGCATTTT

J: TRBJ2-3
V: TRBV9
D: -
size: once
CDR3: CASSVGGAITDTQYF
DNA: TGTGCCAGCAGCGTAGGCGGGGCCATCACAGATACGCAGTATTTT

J: TRBJ2-1
V: TRBV10-3
D: -
size: once
CDR3: CAISVGERSSYNEQFF
DNA: TGTGCCATCAGTGTCGGGGAGCGGAGCTCCTACAATGAGCAGTTCTTC

J: TRBJ2-2
V: TRBV7-9
D: -
size: -
CDR3: CASSQRPDGVNTGELFF
DNA: TGTGCCAGCAGCCAACGCCCGGACGGCGTGAACACCGGGGAGCTGTTTTTT

J: TRBJ1-4
V: TRBV5-1
D: -
size: -
CDR3: CASSLANGKLFF
DNA: TGCGCCAGCAGCTTGGCCAACGGAAAACTGTTTTTT

J: TRBJ1-5
V: TRBV6-2/TRBV6-3
D: -
size: -
CDR3: CASSYYGMSQPQHF
DNA: TGTGCCAGCAGTTATTACGGGATGTCTCAGCCCCAGCATTTT

J: TRBJ2-3
V: TRBV30
D: TRBD2
size: -
CDR3: CAWSVVAGGYTDTQYF
DNA: TGTGCCTGGAGTGTAGTGGCGGGAGGGTACACAGATACGCAGTATTTT

J: TRBJ1-2
V: TRBV7-9
D: -
size: few
CDR3: CASSLGGGLILYGYTF
DNA: TGTGCCAGCAGCTTAGGGGGAGGACTTATACTCTATGGCTACACCTTC